This entry lists 9 T cell receptor beta chains sequenced from one sample in a study of blood T cell repertoires in COVID-19. TCRdb keeps only in-frame clones here, not all; method: immunoSEQ multiplex PCR. The sample lists roughly 200,000 clones, 86% occurring once. Sequencing was done on a sample of PBMCs or T cells enriched from blood (not recorded which). The receptors originated from a middle-aged woman with acute COVID-19.

The gene calls are TRBV4-1 and TRBJ2-7; D gene ambiguous. Trimming left V 0 bases short and J 7 bases short, with 13 bases between. Germline V CDR1 and CDR2: MGHRA, YSYEKL. CDR3 length: 14 amino acids. CDR3 sequence reads: CASSQEATRWEQYF. The CDR3 DNA follows: TGCGCCAGCAGCCAAGAAGCCACGAGGTGGGAGCAGTACTTC.

The rearrangement links TRBV7-3 to TRBJ1-1; 7 bases match TRBD1. The germline gives CDR1 SGHTA, CDR2 FQGTGA. The CDR3 runs 13 residues. The V gene end was trimmed by 5 bases and the J gene end by 5 bases; junction bases not matched to a gene: 5. CDR3 in amino acids: CASSKGTDTEAFF. CDR3 nucleotide sequence: TGTGCCAGCAGCAAAGGGACAGATACTGAAGCTTTCTTT.

This clone is a singleton in its sample. The CDR3 reads CASSLRGGRGVEQFF. Here the CDR3 DNA reads TGTGCCAGCAGCTTACGAGGCGGGAGGGGTGTTGAGCAGTTCTTC. The chain combines TRBV13 with TRBJ2-1; 9 bases are shared with TRBD2. The CDR3 runs to 15 residues. The ends lost 2 bases at V and 9 bases at J; junction bases unmatched: 8. Per germline, CDR1 PRHDT and CDR2 FYEKMQ (reference sequence).

The chain joins TRBV28 to TRBJ2-1; 11 nucleotides match TRBD2. The CDR3 has 15 amino acids. V shed 3 bases and J 14 bases; nucleotides not matched to a gene: 12. Germline CDR1 MDHEN, CDR2 SYDVKM. CDR3 protein: CASSLYTRTSGQEFF. The CDR3 coding sequence is TGTGCCAGCAGTTTGTATACAAGGACTAGCGGGCAGGAGTTCTTC.

The chain employs TRBV4-2 and TRBJ2-4, with D hard to call. Trimming removed 1 base at V and 0 bases at J, with 10 bases between. The CDR3 contains 16 residues. The germline V gene has CDR1 LGHNA and CDR2 YNFKEQ. The CDR3 bases are TGTGCCAGCAGCCAAGCCACTGATATAGCCAAAAACATTCAGTACTTC. Protein product: CASSQATDIAKNIQYF.

This chain uses TRBV28 with TRBJ1-6; no reliable D call. Trimming removed 6 bases from V and 6 bases from J, with 15 bases in between. In germline, CDR1 is MDHEN, CDR2 SYDVKM. CDR3 size: 15 residues. CDR3 nucleotides: TGTGCCAGCAGGGGCTGGGCAGTCTCTAATTCACCCCTCCACTTT. This gives the protein CASRGWAVSNSPLHF.

The chain is built from TRBV30 and TRBJ2-7, with TRBD1 identical over 7 bases. Germline V gives CDR1 GTSNPN, CDR2 SVGIG (reference sequence). This CDR3 region has 13 residues. The ends lost 0 bases at V and 6 bases at J; junction bases unmatched: 5. The CDR3, as DNA: TGTGCCTGGAGTGTTGGACAGGCTGGCGAGCAGTACTTC. Translated: CAWSVGQAGEQYF.

This clone was found once. V is TRBV11-2 and J is TRBJ2-7; D remains ambiguous. The V end lost 5 bases, the J end lost 0 bases, and 5 bases lay between the germline ends. The CDR3 runs 12 residues. Germline V gives CDR1 SGHAT, CDR2 FQNNGV. DNA of the CDR3: TGTGCCAGCAGCCCCTCCTCCTACGAGCAGTACTTC. Its translation: CASSPSSYEQYF.

The V call is TRBV24-1, the J call TRBJ2-3; 7 positions match TRBD1. V lost 5 bases and J lost 3; bases outside the gene matches: 10. The CDR3 length is 16 residues. Germline V gene data show CDR1 as KGHDR and CDR2 as SFDVKD. CDR3 residues: CATSGGGSKATDTQYF. The CDR3, as DNA: TGTGCCACCAGTGGAGGGGGCTCCAAGGCGACAGATACGCAGTATTTT.